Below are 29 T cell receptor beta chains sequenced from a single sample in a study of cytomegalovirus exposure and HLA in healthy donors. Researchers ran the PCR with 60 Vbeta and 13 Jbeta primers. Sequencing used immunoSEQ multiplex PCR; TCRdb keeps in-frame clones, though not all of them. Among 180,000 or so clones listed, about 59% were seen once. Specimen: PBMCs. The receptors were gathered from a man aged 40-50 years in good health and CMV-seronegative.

The CDR3 loop reads CASSVSGSSYNEQFF. CDR3 DNA sequence: TGTGCCAGCAGCGTTAGCGGGAGCTCCTACAATGAGCAGTTCTTC. The V call is TRBV9, the J call TRBJ2-1, with 9 nucleotides matching TRBD2. CDR1 is SGDLS and CDR2 is YYNGEE in the germline V gene. V lost 2 bases to trimming and J lost 0 bases; unmatched junction nucleotides: 0. The CDR3 spans 15 residues. The complete variable domain, with remaining parts taken from reference TRBV9 and TRBJ2-1, reads DSGVTQTPKHLITATGQRVTLRCSPRSGDLSVYWYQQSLDQGLQFLIQYYNGEERAKGNILERFSAQQFPDLHSELNLSSLELGDSALYFCASSVSGSSYNEQFFGPGTRLTVL.

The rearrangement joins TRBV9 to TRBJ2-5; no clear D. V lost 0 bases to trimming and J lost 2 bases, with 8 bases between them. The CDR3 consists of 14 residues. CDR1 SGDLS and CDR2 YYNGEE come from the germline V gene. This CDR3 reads CASSVGPVQETQYF. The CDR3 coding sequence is TGTGCCAGCAGCGTAGGCCCGGTTCAAGAGACCCAGTACTTC.

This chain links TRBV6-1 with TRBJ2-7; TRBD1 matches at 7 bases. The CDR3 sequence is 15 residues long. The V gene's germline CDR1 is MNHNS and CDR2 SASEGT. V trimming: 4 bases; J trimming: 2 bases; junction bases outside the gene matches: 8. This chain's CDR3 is CASSGGTAGTYEQYF. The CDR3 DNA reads TGTGCCAGCAGTGGGGGGACAGCAGGGACCTACGAGCAGTACTTC.

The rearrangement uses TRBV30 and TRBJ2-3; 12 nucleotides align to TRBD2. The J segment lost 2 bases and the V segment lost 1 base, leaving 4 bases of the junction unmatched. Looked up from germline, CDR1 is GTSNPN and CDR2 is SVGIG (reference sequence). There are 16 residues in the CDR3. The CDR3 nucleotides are TGTGCCTGGAGTGCCGGACTAGCGGGGTCCACAGATACGCAGTATTTT. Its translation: CAWSAGLAGSTDTQYF.

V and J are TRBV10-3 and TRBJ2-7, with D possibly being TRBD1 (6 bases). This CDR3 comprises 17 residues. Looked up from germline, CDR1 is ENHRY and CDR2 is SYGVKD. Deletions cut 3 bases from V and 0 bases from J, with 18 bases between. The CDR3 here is CAISDPHRAENSYEQYF. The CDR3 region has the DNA TGTGCCATCAGTGATCCGCACAGGGCCGAAAACTCCTACGAGCAGTACTTC.

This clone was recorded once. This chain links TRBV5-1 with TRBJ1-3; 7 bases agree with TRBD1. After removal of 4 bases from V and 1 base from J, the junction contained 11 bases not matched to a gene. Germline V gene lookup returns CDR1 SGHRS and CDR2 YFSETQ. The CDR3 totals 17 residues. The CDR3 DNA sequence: TGCGCCAGCAGCCCAATCGCCGGGACAGCTTCTGGAAACACCATATATTTT. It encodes CASSPIAGTASGNTIYF.

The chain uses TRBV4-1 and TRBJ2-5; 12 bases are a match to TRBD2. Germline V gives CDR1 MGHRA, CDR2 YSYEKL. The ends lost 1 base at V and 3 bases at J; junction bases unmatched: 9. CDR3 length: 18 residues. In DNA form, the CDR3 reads TGCGCCAGCAGCCAAGTGGGTATTCTAGCGGGGGGGAAAGAGACCCAGTACTTC. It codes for CASSQVGILAGGKETQYF.

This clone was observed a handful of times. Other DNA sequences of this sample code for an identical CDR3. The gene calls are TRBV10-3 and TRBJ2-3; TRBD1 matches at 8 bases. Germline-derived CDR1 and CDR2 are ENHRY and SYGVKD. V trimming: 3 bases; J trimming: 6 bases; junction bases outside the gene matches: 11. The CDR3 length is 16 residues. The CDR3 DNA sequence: TGTGCCATCAGTGAAGGAGGACAGGGAGCCTCCGATACGCAGTATTTT. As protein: CAISEGGQGASDTQYF.

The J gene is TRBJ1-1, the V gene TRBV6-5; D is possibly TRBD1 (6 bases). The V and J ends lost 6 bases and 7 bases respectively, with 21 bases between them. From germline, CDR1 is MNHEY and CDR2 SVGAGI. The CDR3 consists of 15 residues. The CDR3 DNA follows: TGTGCCAGCAGCCCCGGACAGCCCGGATTAGATGAAGCTTTCTTT. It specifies CASSPGQPGLDEAFF.

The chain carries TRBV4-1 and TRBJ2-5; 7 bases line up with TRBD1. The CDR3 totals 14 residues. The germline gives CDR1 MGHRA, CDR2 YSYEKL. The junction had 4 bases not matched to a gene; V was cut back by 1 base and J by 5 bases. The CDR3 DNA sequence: TGCGCCAGCAGCCAAGGACAGGGATCGGAGACCCAGTACTTC. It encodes CASSQGQGSETQYF.

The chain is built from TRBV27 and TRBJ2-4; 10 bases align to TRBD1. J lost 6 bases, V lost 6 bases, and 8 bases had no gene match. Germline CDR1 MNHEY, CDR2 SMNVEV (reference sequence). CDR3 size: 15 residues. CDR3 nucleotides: TGTGCCAGCAGCCAGGGACAGGGGTTGGGAAACATTCAGTACTTC. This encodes CASSQGQGLGNIQYF.

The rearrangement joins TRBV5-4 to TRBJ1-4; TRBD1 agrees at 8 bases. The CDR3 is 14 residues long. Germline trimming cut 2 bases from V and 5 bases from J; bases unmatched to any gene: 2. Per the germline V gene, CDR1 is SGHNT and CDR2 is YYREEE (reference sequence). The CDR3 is CASSFRDRNEKLFF. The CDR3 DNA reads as TGTGCCAGCAGCTTTAGGGACAGGAATGAAAAACTGTTTTTT.

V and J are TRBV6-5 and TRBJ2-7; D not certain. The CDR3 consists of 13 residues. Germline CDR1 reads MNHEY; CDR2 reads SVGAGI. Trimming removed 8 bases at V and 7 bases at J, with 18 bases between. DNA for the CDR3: TGTGCCAGCGTTTACACGAGGTCGGCTGAGCAGTACTTC. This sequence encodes CASVYTRSAEQYF.

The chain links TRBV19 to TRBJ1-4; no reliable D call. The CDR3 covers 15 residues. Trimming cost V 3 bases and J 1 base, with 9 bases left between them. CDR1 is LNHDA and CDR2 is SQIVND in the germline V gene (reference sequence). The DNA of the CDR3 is TGTGCCAGTAGTATGTCGGGGAGAACTAATGAAAAACTGTTTTTT. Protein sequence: CASSMSGRTNEKLFF. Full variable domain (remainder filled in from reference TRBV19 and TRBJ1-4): DGGITQSPKYLFRKEGQNVTLSCEQNLNHDAMYWYRQDPGQGLRLIYYSQIVNDFQKGDIAEGYSVSREKKESFPLTVTSAQKNPTAFYLCASSMSGRTNEKLFFGSGTQLSVL.

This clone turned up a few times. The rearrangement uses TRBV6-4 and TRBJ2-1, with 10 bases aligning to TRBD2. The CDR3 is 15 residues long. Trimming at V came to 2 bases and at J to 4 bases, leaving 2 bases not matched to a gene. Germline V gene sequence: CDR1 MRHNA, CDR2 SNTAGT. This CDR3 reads CASSDGTSEYNEQFF. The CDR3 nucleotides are TGTGCCAGCAGTGACGGGACTAGCGAATACAATGAGCAGTTCTTC.

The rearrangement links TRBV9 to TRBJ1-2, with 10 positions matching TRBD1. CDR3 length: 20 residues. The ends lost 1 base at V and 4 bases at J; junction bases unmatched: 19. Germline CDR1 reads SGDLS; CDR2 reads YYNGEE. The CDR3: CASSVLTRDRGASRGYGYTF. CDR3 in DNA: TGTGCCAGCAGCGTATTGACCCGGGACAGGGGAGCTTCCCGGGGCTATGGCTACACCTTC.

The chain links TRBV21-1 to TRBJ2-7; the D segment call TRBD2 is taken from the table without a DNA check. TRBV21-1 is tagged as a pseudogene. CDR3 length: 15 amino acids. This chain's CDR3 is CASSKGGGSSYEQYF. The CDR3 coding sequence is TGTGCCAGCAGCAAAGGTGGGGGGAGCTCCTACGAGCAGTACTTC.

CDR3 coding DNA: TGTGCCAGCTCACCACCGTTAGGGACTAGCGAGCCCGAGCAGTTCTTC. Translating it yields CASSPPLGTSEPEQFF. The rearrangement uses TRBV18 and TRBJ2-1; 10 bases are a match to TRBD2. The trim removed 0 bases at V and 10 bases at J, leaving 9 bases unmatched. The germline V gene encodes CDR1 KGHSH and CDR2 LQKENI. The CDR3 covers 16 residues.

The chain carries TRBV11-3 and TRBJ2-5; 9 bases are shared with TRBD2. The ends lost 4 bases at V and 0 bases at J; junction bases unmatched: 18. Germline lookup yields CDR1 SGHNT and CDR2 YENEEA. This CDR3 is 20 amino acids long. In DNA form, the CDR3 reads TGTGCCAGCAGCTACGGCGGGGTAGTAGCGGGAGAGAGTAACCAAGAGACCCAGTACTTC. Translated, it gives CASSYGGVVAGESNQETQYF.

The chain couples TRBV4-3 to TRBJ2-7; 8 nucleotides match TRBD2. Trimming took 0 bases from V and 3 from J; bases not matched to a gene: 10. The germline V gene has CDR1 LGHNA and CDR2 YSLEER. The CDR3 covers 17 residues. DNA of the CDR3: TGCGCCAGCAGCCAAGATCGGGCTAGCGGGTCGGGCTACGAGCAGTACTTC. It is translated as CASSQDRASGSGYEQYF.

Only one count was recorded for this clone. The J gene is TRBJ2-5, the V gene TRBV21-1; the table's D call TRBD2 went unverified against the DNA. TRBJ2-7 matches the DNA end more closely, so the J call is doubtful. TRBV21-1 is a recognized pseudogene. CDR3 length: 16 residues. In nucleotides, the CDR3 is TGTGCCAGCAGCCCCCCGGGAACGGGTCAAACCTACGAGCAGTACTTC. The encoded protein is CASSPPGTGQTYEQYF.

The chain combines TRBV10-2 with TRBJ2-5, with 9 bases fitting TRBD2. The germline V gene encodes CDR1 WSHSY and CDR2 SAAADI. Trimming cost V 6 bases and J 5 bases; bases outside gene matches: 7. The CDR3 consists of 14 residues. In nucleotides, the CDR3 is TGCGCCAGCAGGGTTAGCGGGAGCCTCGAGACCCAGTACTTC. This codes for CASRVSGSLETQYF.

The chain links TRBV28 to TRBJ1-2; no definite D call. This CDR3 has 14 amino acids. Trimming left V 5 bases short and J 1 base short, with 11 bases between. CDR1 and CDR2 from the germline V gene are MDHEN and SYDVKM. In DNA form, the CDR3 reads TGTGCCAGCAGTCGGGTAATAGGTAACTATGGCTACACCTTC. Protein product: CASSRVIGNYGYTF.

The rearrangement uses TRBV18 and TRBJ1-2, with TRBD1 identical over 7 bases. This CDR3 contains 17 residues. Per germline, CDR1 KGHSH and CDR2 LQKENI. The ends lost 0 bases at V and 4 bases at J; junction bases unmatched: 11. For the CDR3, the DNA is TGTGCCAGCTCACCACCGAATGCTGACAGGGTTAGCTATGGCTACACCTTC. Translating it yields CASSPPNADRVSYGYTF.

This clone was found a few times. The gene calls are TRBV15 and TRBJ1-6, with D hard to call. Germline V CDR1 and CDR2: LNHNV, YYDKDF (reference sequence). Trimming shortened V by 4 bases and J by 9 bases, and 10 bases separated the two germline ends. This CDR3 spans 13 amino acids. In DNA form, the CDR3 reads TGTGCCACCAGCACACTACGTGGTTCACCCCTCCACTTT. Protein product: CATSTLRGSPLHF.

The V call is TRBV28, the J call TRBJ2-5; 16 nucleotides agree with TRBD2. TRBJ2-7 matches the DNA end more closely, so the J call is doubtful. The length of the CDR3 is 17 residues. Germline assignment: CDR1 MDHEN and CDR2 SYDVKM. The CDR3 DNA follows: TGTGCCAGCAGCCTAGGGACTAGCGGGGGGGTATCCTACGAGCAGTACTTC. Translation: CASSLGTSGGVSYEQYF.

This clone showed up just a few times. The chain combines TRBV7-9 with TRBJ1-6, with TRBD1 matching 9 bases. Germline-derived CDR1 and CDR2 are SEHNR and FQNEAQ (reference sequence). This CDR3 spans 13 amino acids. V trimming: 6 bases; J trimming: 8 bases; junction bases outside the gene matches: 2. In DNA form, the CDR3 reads TGTGCCAGCAGACAGGGGGCTGATTCACCCCTCCACTTT. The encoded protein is CASRQGADSPLHF. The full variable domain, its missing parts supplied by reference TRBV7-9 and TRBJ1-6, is DTGVSQNPRHKITKRGQNVTFRCDPISEHNRLYWYRQTLGQGPEFLTYFQNEAQLEKSRLLSDRFSAERPKGSFSTLEIQRTEQGDSAMYLCASRQGADSPLHFGNGTRLTVT.

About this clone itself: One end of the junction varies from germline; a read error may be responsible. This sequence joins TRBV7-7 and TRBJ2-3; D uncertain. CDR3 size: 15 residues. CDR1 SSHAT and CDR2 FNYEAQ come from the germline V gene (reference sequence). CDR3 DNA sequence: TGTGCTAGCAGCTTAGGCGGCCCTAGCACAGATACGCAGTATTTT. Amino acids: CASSLGGPSTDTQYF. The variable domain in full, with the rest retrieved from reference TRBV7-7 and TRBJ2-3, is GAGVSQSPRYKVTKRGQDVTLRCDPISSHATLYWYQQALGQGPEFLTYFNYEAQPDKSGLPSDRFSAERPEGSISTLTIQRTEQRDSAMYRCASSLGGPSTDTQYFGPGTRLTVL.

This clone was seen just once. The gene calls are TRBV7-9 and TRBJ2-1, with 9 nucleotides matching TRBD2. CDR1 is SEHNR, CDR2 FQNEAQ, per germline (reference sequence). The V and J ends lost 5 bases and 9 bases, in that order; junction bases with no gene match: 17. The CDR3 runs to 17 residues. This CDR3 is CASSIGTSKRGGTEQFF. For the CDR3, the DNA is TGTGCCAGCAGCATAGGGACTAGCAAGAGAGGGGGTACTGAGCAGTTCTTC.